The 4 T cell receptor beta chains presented below share a single source sample, sequenced in a study of blood T cell repertoires in COVID-19. The assay was immunoSEQ multiplex PCR, and TCRdb's table has in-frame clones only and misses some. Seen here are around 140,000 clones, around 78% observed once, and the top ten hold less than 2%. The material sequenced was peripheral blood. All receptors derive from a woman aged 60-75 years with acute or convalescent COVID-19.

The chain is built from TRBV5-1 and TRBJ2-1; 9 positions agree with TRBD1. The CDR3 runs to 15 residues. V trimming: 1 base; J trimming: 6 bases; junction bases outside the gene matches: 5. The germline CDR1 and CDR2 sequences are SGHRS and YFSETQ. CDR3 DNA: TGCGCCAGCAGCTTGACGGGACAGGGTTTCAATGAGCAGTTCTTC. As protein: CASSLTGQGFNEQFF.

V gene TRBV11-2 combines with J gene TRBJ1-1, with D perhaps matching TRBD1 (5 bases). Germline V gene data show CDR1 as SGHAT and CDR2 as FQNNGV. There are 13 residues in the CDR3. The V and J ends lost 3 bases and 6 bases respectively, with 11 bases between them. The CDR3 reads CASSLARGPEAFF. As DNA, the CDR3 is TGTGCCAGCAGCTTGGCGCGGGGCCCTGAAGCTTTCTTT. Looking up the rest from reference TRBV11-2 and TRBJ1-1 gives the full variable domain: EAGVAQSPRYKIIEKRQSVAFWCNPISGHATLYWYQQILGQGPKLLIQFQNNGVVDDSQLPKDRFSAERLKGVDSTLKIQPAKLEDSAVYLCASSLARGPEAFFGQGTRLTVV.

This chain uses TRBV5-4 with TRBJ2-1; weak D call: TRBD2 (5 bases). V lost 7 bases and J 7 bases, leaving 15 bases between the germline ends. From germline, CDR1 is SGHNT and CDR2 YYREEE (reference sequence). CDR3 length: 13 amino acids. The CDR3 reads CASGGLPPNEQFF. The CDR3 region has the DNA TGTGCCAGCGGTGGACTTCCCCCTAATGAGCAGTTCTTC. Full variable domain (outside the CDR3, taken from reference TRBV5-4 and TRBJ2-1): ETGVTQSPTHLIKTRGQQVTLRCSSQSGHNTVSWYQQALGQGPQFIFQYYREEENGRGNFPPRFSGLQFPNYSSELNVNALELDDSALYLCASGGLPPNEQFFGPGTRLTVL.

V gene TRBV15 combines with J gene TRBJ2-5; D is ambiguous. V gave up 0 bases and J gave up 5 bases, with 7 bases separating them. The germline V gene has CDR1 LNHNV and CDR2 YYDKDF (reference sequence). CDR3 length equals 13 residues. CDR3 region: CATSRDPVETQYF. CDR3 nucleotide sequence: TGTGCCACCAGCAGAGATCCAGTGGAGACCCAGTACTTC.